This TCR beta chain is drawn from a study of cytomegalovirus exposure and HLA in healthy donors (dated by TCRdb to about 2017). Notes on the research overall: In an earlier analysis of 587 of the donors, about 270 Gb of sequence data and 100 million or so unique TCR beta sequences from some 170 million T cells were reported. An early release covering roughly 640 HLA-typed donors comprised roughly 300 gigabases of sequencing data and around 80 million unique TCR sequences. Among the roughly 400 genotyped donors, around 81% belonged to the genetic ancestry cluster associated with self-reported Caucasian donors. The study aimed to test whether signatures of past pathogen exposure could be identified by cataloging public T cell receptors. Using immunosequencing, the study profiled T cell repertoires from approximately 700 subjects and related those repertoires to cytomegalovirus serostatus. In addition to the first cohort of 500 to 850 subjects, a separate validation cohort of 120 different subjects was used. The study combined high-throughput TCR immunosequencing, statistical association of individual TCRs with disease status, and machine learning to predict cytomegalovirus infection status. To study patterns of TCR occurrence, a later analysis re-analyzed previously published TCR beta repertoires from 550 to 800 donors and added high-resolution HLA genotyping. Rather than drawing on any new phenotypic data, the later analysis identified candidate immune exposures from TCR beta sequences and the way those sequences occurred across donors. To decide whether each TCR beta V gene segment behaved as functional or pseudogenic, an earlier analysis of some 600 of the donors relied on high-throughput TCR beta sequencing. Donor age, sex, ethnicity and CMV serostatus were collected together with the repertoire data. A later genetic analysis took genome-wide SNP genotypes for about three fifths of the 666 donors and used that subset as a discovery cohort. All discovery cohort repertoires had been generated on a single sequencing platform. Both class I and class II loci were covered by HLA typing, at four-digit resolution. The number of donors typed differed by locus, with roughly 629-640 for A, B, C, DRB1 and DQB1, more than 500 for DQA1, 600 to 610 for DPA1, and over 400 for DPB1. A few DR-DQ haplotypes were handled as single units for association and clustering because linkage in the cohort was strong. Across 398 genotyped donors of the cohort, an average of about 200,000 unique TCR beta nucleotide sequences per donor were sequenced, and 15% to 20% of those sequences were non-productive.

The library was prepared using the immunoSEQ multiplex PCR assay. The multiplex PCR relied on a mix of 60 forward primers for TCR Vbeta segments and 13 reverse primers for TCR Jbeta segments. A multiplex PCR assay on genomic DNA amplified the CDR3 region of rearranged TCR beta genes. On the Illumina HiSeq System, the amplified TCR beta libraries were sequenced as 87-base-pair reads. The study's processing was this. Across the roughly 640 repertoires, a later analysis counted 80 million or so unique TCR beta chains, around 10 million of which were shared by at least two donors. A nearest-neighbor algorithm error-corrected the raw reads and collapsed the reads into unique sequences, merging closely related sequences to remove PCR and sequencing errors. To assign V, D and J gene segments, CDR3 sequences were aligned to IMGT reference sequences. For a sequence to be retained, a match of at least six nucleotides was required to both a V gene segment and a J gene segment. A rearrangement was called productive if the CDR3 had no stop codons and remained in frame with V and J, and every other rearrangement was called non-productive. CDR3 was defined according to IMGT convention as the region running from the second conserved V-encoded cysteine to the conserved J-encoded phenylalanine. The earlier analysis of 500 to 650 of the donors excluded any sequence lacking an unambiguous match to a single V gene segment. In an earlier analysis of several hundred of the donors, V segments were called functional above 56.7% productive rearrangements and were called segregating when the between-donor standard deviation exceeded 5%. A statistical classification framework was built to diagnose cytomegalovirus status from the catalog of TCR beta chain sequences. In a later analysis, TCR nucleotide sequences were compared against IMGT/GENE-DB human TR gene sequences so that V and J genes could be assigned. In a later analysis, CDR3 sequences and most-parsimonious VDJ recombination scenarios were assigned using the TCRdist pipeline. In a later analysis, every TCR beta chain was defined by the combination of its CDR3 amino acid sequence and its V-gene family, and reads without a unique V-gene family were dropped. A later analysis removed roughly 590 highly shared, low-generation-probability nucleotide sequences to deal with suspected cross-contamination and a sequencing artifact. For each public chain, a later analysis derived a clonal expansion index from normalized ranks of inferred template counts within each repertoire. In a later analysis, generation probabilities were computed using a VDJ recombination model fitted to out-of-frame rearrangements, and the results were checked against IGoR. In a later analysis, TCR-TCR, TCR-HLA and TCR-CMV co-occurrence was scored with hypergeometric tests, and a repertoire-size bias correction was applied to TCR pairs. False discovery rates were estimated in a later analysis by permuting HLA or CMV assignments 20 times. In a later analysis, co-occurring TCRs were grouped with DBSCAN, and TCRdist sequence similarity was added when clustering was performed within HLA-allele-positive subsets. Repertoires with fewer than 30,000 or more than 120,000 public chains were left out of co-occurrence clustering, as were about 5 repertoires with anomalous nucleotide sharing. Here the immuneACCESS table is served through TCRdb, limited to in-frame sequences with V and J called. Missing clones are a known gap in these copies; in checked studies unresolved V genes cover under half, and the rest lacks a known reason. V and J calls plus clone size are reproduced from that table; the DNA served to infer D and trimming. The sample profile shows about 190,000 clones; around 75% of them were found once. Of the sample, around 3.3% falls within the top ten clones.

The cohort consisted of approximately 670 healthy bone marrow donors. Cohort members were all nominally healthy when sampled, although unrecorded immune exposures were likely present. The donor tested CMV seropositive, placing the donor among the 289 seropositive members of the cohort. A peripheral blood sample was provided by each donor, and peripheral blood mononuclear cells were used for TCR beta sequencing. Genomic DNA was extracted from the blood cell samples with the Qiagen DNeasy Blood Extraction Kit. The junction shows trimming of 8 bases on V and 3 bases on J, and the gene matches do not reach 11 bases of it. The CDR3 numbers 15 residues from cysteine through phenylalanine. The DNA shown is the 45-base CDR3, in frame from base 1. The germline V gene provides CDR1 MDHEN and CDR2 SYDVKM. A word on this clone: The antigen it recognizes is unknown. No base qualities exist here, and no much larger clone lies one base off it.

Here is what the overall study found, with its caveats: While some public TCRs were present in many individuals, most TCR sequences turned up only very rarely across donors. A few of the identified cytomegalovirus-associated TCR beta chains were confirmed in vitro to be specific for cytomegalovirus antigens. In a later analysis, most CMV-associated TCR beta chains were found to appear HLA-restricted, with HLA associations seemingly driven largely by CMV exposure. In a later genetic analysis, fewer N-insertions in productive TCRs were reported among donors in an Asian-associated ancestry cluster than the approximately 710-donor mean. Some IMGT-functional V segments, including TRBV6-2 and TRBV6-3, could not be told apart with the 87-base-pair reads, so those segments were excluded. Compared with equally common non-associated chains, HLA-associated TCR beta chains in a later analysis were more clonally expanded and had lower generation probabilities. A further reported finding was that TCR beta sequences accurately predicted the HLA-A and HLA-B alleles for most subjects in the first cohort. The classifier was reported to diagnose cytomegalovirus status with high specificity and sensitivity in both the original cohort and the validation cohort. Sequencing depth was assumed to be roughly uniform across donors in the presence/absence analyses, though that assumption may not hold. For the cohort, immune exposure information was limited to CMV serostatus. Only TCR beta chains were sequenced in this cohort, and the absence of alpha or paired-chain data limited detectable features. Because counts were too low, roughly 18 rarely observed V segments, including chromosome 9 orphons, were left out of the earlier analysis of 587 of the donors. According to a later analysis, TCR association rates differed among HLA loci, with DRB1 alleles showing the most associated TCRs and HLA-C alleles showing the fewest. It was suggested by the authors that the approach could potentially be generalized to other disease states and immunological phenotypes. Strong co-occurrence of HLA alleles, especially DR and DQ, made assigning TCR associations to individual alleles difficult. Linkage disequilibrium might explain the correlated functional status among segregating V segments, but an unknown experimental factor could not be excluded. A later analysis associated about 16,000 TCR beta sequences with specific HLA alleles at a false discovery rate of 0.05. In a later genetic analysis, a missense DCLRE1C variant was associated with V-gene and J-gene trimming of TCR beta chains, and the association was replicated in an independent cohort. Because HLA typing was missing for some donors at each locus, association tests included only the typed subset. The study gave a list of under 200 TCR beta chains associated with cytomegalovirus. A later analysis reported that several top co-occurrence clusters appeared linked to parvovirus B19, influenza, CMV and Epstein-Barr virus. The sequencing pipeline was judged likely to have produced a cluster of highly shared sequence variants as a technical artifact. Broadly in line with IMGT annotations, most TCR beta V segments showed up in productive rearrangements about 87% or about 30% of the time in an earlier analysis of several hundred of the donors.

This TCR came from a woman younger than 45 in good health and CMV-seropositive. The source material was PBMCs. In this chain, TRBV28 is recombined with TRBJ2-7; TRBD2 matches 9 bases in the middle. The DNA is TGTGCCAGCGCTAGCGAGCGGGAGGTTTACTACGAGCAGTACTTC. This translates into CASASEREVYYEQYF.